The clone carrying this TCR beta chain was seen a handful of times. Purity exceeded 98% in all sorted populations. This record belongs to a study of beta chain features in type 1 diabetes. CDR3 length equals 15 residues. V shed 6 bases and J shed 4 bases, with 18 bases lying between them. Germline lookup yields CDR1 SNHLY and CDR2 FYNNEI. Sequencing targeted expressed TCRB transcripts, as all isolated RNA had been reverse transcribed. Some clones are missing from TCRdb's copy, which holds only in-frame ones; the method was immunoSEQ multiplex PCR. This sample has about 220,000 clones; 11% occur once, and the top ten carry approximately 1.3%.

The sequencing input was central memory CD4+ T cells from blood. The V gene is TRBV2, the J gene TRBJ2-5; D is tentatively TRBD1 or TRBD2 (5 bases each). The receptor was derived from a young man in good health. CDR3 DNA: TGTGCCAGCAGGGAACTAGGGGCAGAACTAGAGACCCAGTACTTC. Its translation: CASRELGAELETQYF.